This T cell receptor (beta chain) was identified during a study of OX40 agonist ivuxolimab in advanced cancers. The data were produced by immunoSEQ multiplex PCR, yet TCRdb's version contains in-frame clones alone and is incomplete. The sample shows 50,000 to 60,000 clones, 85% to 90% of them seen only once. With V trimmed by 6 bases and J by 0 bases, 7 bases remained unmatched. This CDR3 comprises 15 residues. Germline V gene lookup returns CDR1 MNHEY and CDR2 SMNVEV (reference sequence). Sequenced material: CD4+ or CD8+ T cells sorted from blood, taken in a trial of the OX40 agonist ivuxolimab. This TCR was sampled from an adult with an advanced solid tumor such as melanoma, head and neck, liver or kidney cancer. The chain recombines TRBV27 with TRBJ2-7; 8 positions match TRBD2. CDR3 sequence reads: CASSRGGPSSYEQYF. DNA of the CDR3: TGTGCCAGCAGCCGCGGGGGGCCAAGCTCCTACGAGCAGTACTTC.